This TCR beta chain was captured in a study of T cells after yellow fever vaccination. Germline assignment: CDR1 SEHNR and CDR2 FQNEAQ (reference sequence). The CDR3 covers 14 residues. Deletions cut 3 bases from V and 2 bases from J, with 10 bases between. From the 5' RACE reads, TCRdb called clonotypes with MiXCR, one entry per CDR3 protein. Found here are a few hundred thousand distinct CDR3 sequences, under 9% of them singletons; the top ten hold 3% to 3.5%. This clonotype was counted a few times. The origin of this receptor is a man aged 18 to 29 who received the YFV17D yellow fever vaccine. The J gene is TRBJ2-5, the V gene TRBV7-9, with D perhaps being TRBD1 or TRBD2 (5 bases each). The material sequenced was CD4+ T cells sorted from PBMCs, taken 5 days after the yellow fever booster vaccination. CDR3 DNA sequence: TGTGCCAGCAGCTTCGGGACGGGACAAGAGACCCAGTACTTC. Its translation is CASSFGTGQETQYF.